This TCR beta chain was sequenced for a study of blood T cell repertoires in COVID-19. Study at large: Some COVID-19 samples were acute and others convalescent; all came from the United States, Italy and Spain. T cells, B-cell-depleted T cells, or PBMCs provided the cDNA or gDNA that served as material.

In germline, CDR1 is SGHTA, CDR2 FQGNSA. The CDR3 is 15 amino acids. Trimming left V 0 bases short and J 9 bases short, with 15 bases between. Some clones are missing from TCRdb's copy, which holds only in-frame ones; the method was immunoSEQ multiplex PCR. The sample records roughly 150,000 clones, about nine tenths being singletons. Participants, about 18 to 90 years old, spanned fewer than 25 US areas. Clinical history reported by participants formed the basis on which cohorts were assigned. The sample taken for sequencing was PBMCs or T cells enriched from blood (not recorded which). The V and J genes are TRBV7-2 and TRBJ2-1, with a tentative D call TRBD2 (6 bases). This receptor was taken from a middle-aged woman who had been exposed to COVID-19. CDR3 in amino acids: CASSLAGGPGSEQFF. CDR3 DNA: TGTGCCAGCAGCTTAGCAGGAGGGCCTGGGAGTGAGCAGTTCTTC.